Following are 25 T cell receptor beta chains from one sample sequenced in a study of blood T cells in healthy people across ages. The second PCR ran about 6 to 12 cycles with a sample-barcoded 5' primer and J-beta primers. TCRdb independently ran MiXCR on the 5' RACE reads; one entry per CDR3 protein. The data show about 1.7 million distinct CDR3 sequences, over 25% seen once. The sample comprised blood. The receptors shown here come from a woman aged 25 to 39 in good health.

About this clonotype itself: It may be a read error: a sequence one base away is much more abundant. The genes are TRBV24-1 and TRBJ1-2; D possibly corresponds to TRBD1 (5 bases). This CDR3 contains 14 residues. V lost 2 bases and J 4 bases, leaving 10 bases between the germline ends. Germline CDR1 is KGHDR and CDR2 is SFDVKD. The CDR3 DNA reads TGTGCCACCAGTGATTCCGGGGCAACCTATGGCTACACCTTC. Amino acid sequence: CATSDSGATYGYTF.

J is TRBJ2-1 and V is TRBV20-1; D is tentatively TRBD1 or TRBD2 (6 bases each). CDR1 is DFQATT, CDR2 SNEGSKA, per germline (reference sequence). This CDR3 is built from 14 residues. V was trimmed by 6 bases and J by 4 bases, leaving 16 bases between them. As DNA, the CDR3 is TGCAGTGCGGGGGGCCTAACGGCGTACAATGAGCAGTTCTTC. It specifies CSAGGLTAYNEQFF.

A note on this clonotype: A much larger clone lies a single base off, so this may be a read error. The V gene is TRBV6-5, the J gene TRBJ2-2; TRBD1 agrees at 8 bases. The CDR3 length is 15 residues. Germline V gene lookup returns CDR1 MNHEY and CDR2 SVGAGI. Written as DNA, the CDR3 is TGTGCCAGCAGTTACGGGACAGGCTATACCGGGGAGCGGTTTTTT. It encodes CASSYGTGYTGERFF.

Details on this clonotype: The junction differs from germline at one of its ends, possibly a read error. The V gene is TRBV20-1, the J gene TRBJ1-2; 9 bases map to TRBD1. This CDR3 comprises 13 residues. CDR1 is DFQATT, CDR2 SNEGSKA, per germline (reference sequence). Here the CDR3 DNA reads TGCAGTGCTAGACCAGGGACAGGGTTTGGCCACACCTTC. It translates to CSARPGTGFGHTF.

The J gene is TRBJ1-2, the V gene TRBV20-1; D ambiguous. This CDR3 has 13 amino acids. Trimming shortened V by 3 bases and J by 2 bases, and 10 bases separated the two germline ends. Looked up from germline, CDR1 is DFQATT and CDR2 is SNEGSKA (reference sequence). Here the CDR3 reads CSASTDYNYGYTF. CDR3 bases: TGCAGTGCTAGCACAGATTACAACTATGGCTACACCTTC.

This clonotype was seen repeatedly, ten times or more. J is TRBJ2-2 and V is TRBV20-1; D not certain. The V gene's germline CDR1 is DFQATT and CDR2 SNEGSKA (reference sequence). The V end lost 1 base, the J end lost 7 bases, and 4 bases lay between the germline ends. This CDR3 has 11 residues. CDR3 DNA sequence: TGCAGTGCTAGAGGTAGCGGGGAGCTGTTTTTT. Translation gives CSARGSGELFF.

V gene TRBV2 combines with J gene TRBJ1-1; the D gene is possibly TRBD1 (6 bases). Germline values: CDR1 SNHLY, CDR2 FYNNEI. The V gene lost 2 bases and the J gene lost 0 bases, with 10 bases spanning the gap. The CDR3 loop spans 15 amino acids. Here the CDR3 DNA reads TGTGCCAGCAGTGAAATACAGGGAATGAACACTGAAGCTTTCTTT. Translated: CASSEIQGMNTEAFF.

This clonotype has at least ten counts. This chain connects TRBV20-1 to TRBJ2-7; possible D gene TRBD2, 5 bases. V shed 3 bases and J shed 6 bases, with 24 bases lying between them. The CDR3 contains 16 residues. Germline CDR1 DFQATT, CDR2 SNEGSKA (reference sequence). CDR3 sequence: CSASAITSGENVEQYF. The CDR3 nucleotides read TGCAGTGCTAGTGCTATCACGAGTGGGGAGAACGTCGAGCAGTACTTC.

The CDR3 DNA is TGCGCCAGCAGCTTGTCAGCGGGAACCACAGATACGCAGTATTTT. It encodes CASSLSAGTTDTQYF. This chain joins TRBV5-1 and TRBJ2-3, with 7 bases that match TRBD2. The V gene end was trimmed by 1 base and the J gene end by 2 bases; junction bases not matched to a gene: 4. CDR3 size: 15 residues. The V gene's germline CDR1 is SGHRS and CDR2 YFSETQ.

The rearrangement joins TRBV20-1 to TRBJ1-6; D possibly corresponds to TRBD1 (5 bases). The CDR3 consists of 15 residues. Germline V gene sequence: CDR1 DFQATT, CDR2 SNEGSKA (reference sequence). The V gene lost 4 bases and the J gene lost 9 bases, with 19 bases spanning the gap. In DNA form, the CDR3 reads TGCAGTGCTATCCCCCCCGGGGCGCAGGGTTCACCCCTCCACTTT. Residues: CSAIPPGAQGSPLHF.

About this clonotype itself: It may be a read error: a sequence one base away is much more abundant. The chain employs TRBV10-3 and TRBJ2-1, with 16 bases fitting TRBD2. The CDR3 extends over 18 amino acids. The V and J ends lost 8 bases and 5 bases, in that order; junction bases with no gene match: 12. Germline CDR1 and CDR2: ENHRY and SYGVKD. CDR3 nucleotide sequence: TGTGCCATCGGCCCGGGACTAGCGGGGGGGCGTGGCGACAATGAGCAGTTCTTC. Translating it yields CAIGPGLAGGRGDNEQFF.

This clonotype was counted a few times. This chain joins TRBV20-1 and TRBJ1-4; 9 nucleotides align to TRBD1. Germline lookup yields CDR1 DFQATT and CDR2 SNEGSKA (reference sequence). This CDR3 spans 15 amino acids. The CDR3 here is CSAGPPTGGSEKLFF. In DNA form, the CDR3 reads TGCAGCGCCGGCCCCCCAACAGGGGGCTCTGAAAAACTGTTTTTT.

The chain carries TRBV7-9 and TRBJ2-1; possible D gene TRBD1, 6 bases. V shed 5 bases and J shed 9 bases, with 17 bases lying between them. The CDR3 has 14 residues. Germline V gives CDR1 SEHNR, CDR2 FQNEAQ (reference sequence). The CDR3 DNA is TGTGCCAGCAGCCACCCGGGCAGGGGATCTGAGCAGTTCTTC. This translates into CASSHPGRGSEQFF.

This clonotype was counted between two and nine times. The CDR3 protein is CASSEITVLKGEQYF. CDR3 sequence (DNA): TGTGCCAGCAGTGAAATAACGGTGTTAAAGGGCGAGCAGTACTTC. This chain uses TRBV6-1 with TRBJ2-7; D gene unclear. This CDR3 has 15 amino acids. Deletions cut 2 bases from V and 6 bases from J, with 17 bases between. Germline V gene lookup returns CDR1 MNHNS and CDR2 SASEGT.

The chain joins TRBV12-3 or TRBV12-4 to TRBJ1-5; D might be TRBD1 (5 bases). Trimming stripped 2 bases from V and 9 bases from J, with 26 bases between. This CDR3 has 18 amino acids. The CDR3 here is CASSLRLLGAHTGRPQHF. For the CDR3, the DNA is TGTGCCAGCAGTTTAAGGTTGTTGGGAGCACATACGGGACGGCCCCAGCATTTT.

This clonotype has ten or more counts. This chain connects TRBV3-1 to TRBJ2-1; weak D call: TRBD2 (6 bases). Trimming removed 0 bases from V and 9 bases from J, with 9 bases in between. The CDR3 covers 13 residues. Germline CDR1 is LGHDT and CDR2 is YNNKEL (reference sequence). CDR3 in DNA: TGTGCCAGCAGCCAAGACCGGCGGGGTGAGCAGTTCTTC. Translating gives CASSQDRRGEQFF.

The table lists this clonotype with a few counts. This chain connects TRBV21-1 to TRBJ1-1; TRBD1 is taken as the D call from the table, unchecked against the DNA. TRBV21-1 is assigned pseudogene status. CDR3 length equals 15 residues. The CDR3 DNA follows: TGTGCCAGCAGCAGATGGGGACGCATGAACACTGAAGCTTTCTTT. Translation gives CASSRWGRMNTEAFF.

V gene TRBV27 combines with J gene TRBJ1-2; possible D gene TRBD1, 5 bases. Germline lookup yields CDR1 MNHEY and CDR2 SMNVEV (reference sequence). The CDR3 sequence is 14 residues long. V was cut by 5 bases and J by 8 bases, with 18 bases left in between. The CDR3, as DNA: TGTGCCAGCAGTCCTGCTGGGGGGGGTGGAGGCTACACCTTC. Protein: CASSPAGGGGGYTF.

About this clonotype itself: Because it lacks the conserved phenylalanine or tryptophan at the end, this CDR3 is likely a read error. CDR3 region: CASSQRGALDEQYC. The CDR3 DNA reads TGTGCCAGCTCACAAAGGGGGGCTCTCGACGAGCAGTACTGC. This chain uses TRBV18 with TRBJ2-7; either TRBD1 or TRBD2 may supply D (6 bases each). The CDR3 is 14 amino acids. Germline CDR1 and CDR2: KGHSH and LQKENI. Trimming removed 4 bases from V and 5 bases from J, with 15 bases in between.

About this clonotype: A much larger clone differs by one base, so this may be a read error. The J gene is TRBJ2-1, the V gene TRBV29-1; 8 bases map to TRBD1. Germline V gene data show CDR1 as SQVTM and CDR2 as ANQGSEA. V was clipped by 3 bases and J by 13 bases; unmatched bases: 14. This CDR3 is 14 amino acids long. The CDR3: CSVDRTGWFETQFF. CDR3 DNA sequence: TGCAGCGTTGATCGGACAGGGTGGTTCGAGACCCAGTTCTTC.

This clonotype was recorded many times. The rearrangement joins TRBV20-1 to TRBJ2-1; D gene uncertain. Looked up from germline, CDR1 is DFQATT and CDR2 is SNEGSKA (reference sequence). The CDR3 has 12 amino acids. The ends were cut back, 1 base at V and 7 bases at J, with 8 bases in the middle. CDR3 region: CSARGRMNEQFF. The CDR3 region has the DNA TGCAGTGCTAGAGGTCGGATGAATGAGCAGTTCTTC.

V and J are TRBV20-1 and TRBJ2-3; TRBD2 aligns across 10 bases. This CDR3 has 14 residues. The V segment lost 2 bases and the J segment 8 bases; nucleotides outside the gene matches: 7. From germline, CDR1 is DFQATT and CDR2 SNEGSKA (reference sequence). CDR3 in DNA: TGCAGTGCTAGATCTAGCGGGAGAGCGGTTACGCAGTATTTT. Protein sequence: CSARSSGRAVTQYF.

The table lists this clonotype with a few counts. The chain links TRBV24-1 to TRBJ2-7; D unresolved. CDR3 size: 15 residues. Germline CDR1 KGHDR, CDR2 SFDVKD. Trimming removed 3 bases at V and 2 bases at J, with 13 bases between. The CDR3 is CATSDPRAAPYEQYF. The CDR3 nucleotides read TGTGCCACCAGTGATCCCCGGGCAGCTCCCTACGAGCAGTACTTC.

The J gene is TRBJ2-1, the V gene TRBV7-2, with unresolved D. The CDR3 runs 17 residues. The germline V and J ends were trimmed by 2 bases and 0 bases, with 14 bases remaining between them. CDR1 is SGHTA and CDR2 is FQGNSA in the germline V gene. CDR3 in amino acids: CASSLSSYESSYNEQFF. CDR3 DNA sequence: TGTGCCAGCAGCTTATCCTCCTATGAAAGCTCCTACAATGAGCAGTTCTTC.

This clonotype was seen repeatedly, ten times or more. The V call is TRBV6-1, the J call TRBJ1-2; no reliable D call. Germline assignment: CDR1 MNHNS and CDR2 SASEGT. The CDR3 contains 15 residues. Trimming took off 0 bases at V and 0 bases at J, with 8 bases between the two ends. CDR3 coding DNA: TGTGCCAGCAGTGAAGCGTCTTCAGCTAACTATGGCTACACCTTC. Translating it yields CASSEASSANYGYTF.